The present TCR beta chain was sequenced within a study of technical replicates of blood from several donors. CDR3 length: 17 residues. The V and J ends lost 6 bases and 2 bases, in that order; junction bases with no gene match: 12. The germline V gene encodes CDR1 SGHNT and CDR2 YENEEA. The method was immunoSEQ multiplex PCR; TCRdb's version includes in-frame clones alone and lacks a portion of them. The sample has over 65,000 clones, just under 97% seen once. The origin of this receptor is a human donor in good health. J is TRBJ1-2 and V is TRBV11-3, with TRBD1 matching 10 bases. Sequencing input: T cells isolated from PBMCs. The chain's CDR3 is CASSPGTGVFRNYGYTF. The CDR3 DNA sequence: TGTGCCAGCAGTCCCGGGACAGGGGTATTTCGGAACTATGGCTACACCTTC.